This TCR beta chain was sequenced for a study of T cell responses to AZD1222 COVID-19 vaccine. This clone was recorded a few times. As yet, its antigen is unknown. Measured with immunoSEQ multiplex PCR; TCRdb has only the in-frame clones, and not every one. The table shows about 130,000 clones, with roughly 93% occurring only once. With 0 bases clipped from V and 0 bases from J, the junction kept 9 bases outside the gene matches. The CDR3 is made up of 18 amino acids. CDR1 is MNHNS, CDR2 SASEGT, per germline. Study-level points and caveats: In the spike-specific TCR repertoire, nearly half reportedly target unmutated variant regions.

The sample in question was peripheral blood, obtained on day 0 of AZD1222 vaccination. This sequence joins TRBV6-1 and TRBJ2-3, with 7 bases matching TRBD2. The receptor was isolated from an adult in good health. CDR3 in amino acids: CASSEASLAESSTDTQYF. DNA for the CDR3: TGTGCCAGCAGTGAAGCCTCGCTAGCGGAGTCGAGCACAGATACGCAGTATTTT.